Following are 7 T cell receptor beta chains from one sample sequenced in a study of blood T cell repertoires in COVID-19. Produced via immunoSEQ multiplex PCR; TCRdb's table is partial and in-frame only. Of 140,000 to 150,000 clones in the sample, over 80% were seen once. The sample taken for sequencing was peripheral blood. Receptors originate from a woman in her thirties or forties with active or convalescent COVID-19.

The chain is built from TRBV27 and TRBJ1-5; 7 nucleotides agree with TRBD1. Germline V lookup: CDR1 MNHEY, CDR2 SMNVEV (reference sequence). The CDR3 spans 14 residues. V was pared by 11 bases and J by 0 bases, with 7 bases of the junction left unmatched. The CDR3 DNA sequence: TGTGCCTCGATGGGGACAGATAGCAATCAGCCCCAGCATTTT. Amino acids: CASMGTDSNQPQHF.

Here the CDR3 reads CASSTTGNTEAFF. The CDR3 region has the DNA TGTGCCAGTAGTACCACAGGCAACACTGAAGCTTTCTTT. The chain employs TRBV19 and TRBJ1-1; possibly TRBD1 for D (5 bases). From germline, CDR1 is LNHDA and CDR2 SQIVND (reference sequence). The CDR3 runs 13 residues. Trimming left V 4 bases short and J 2 bases short, with 8 bases between.

The V call is TRBV18, the J call TRBJ1-4; TRBD1 is a possible D gene (6 bases). CDR3 size: 13 residues. Germline CDR1 KGHSH, CDR2 LQKENI. V was pared by 10 bases and J by 5 bases, with 14 bases between. The CDR3 region is CATRGGINEKLFF. The CDR3 nucleotides are TGTGCCACGAGAGGGGGAATCAATGAAAAACTGTTTTTT.

The chain couples TRBV24-1 to TRBJ1-1; tentative D call: TRBD1 (6 bases). V lost 4 bases and J lost 1, with 12 bases in between. The CDR3 totals 15 residues. The V gene's germline CDR1 is KGHDR and CDR2 SFDVKD. In DNA form, the CDR3 reads TGTGCCACCAGTGAAACGACAGGACCGAACACTGAAGCTTTCTTT. It translates to CATSETTGPNTEAFF.

This chain connects TRBV5-1 to TRBJ1-1; D possibly corresponds to TRBD1 (5 bases). CDR1 and CDR2 from the germline V gene are SGHRS and YFSETQ. Trimming left V 4 bases short and J 8 bases short, with 18 bases between. The CDR3 is 14 residues long. As DNA, the CDR3 is TGCGCCAGCAGCCCCCAGGGATTCATGTCCGAAGCTTTCTTT. It encodes CASSPQGFMSEAFF. Using reference TRBV5-1 and TRBJ1-1 for the parts outside the CDR3, the full variable domain is KAGVTQTPRYLIKTRGQQVTLSCSPISGHRSVSWYQQTPGQGLQFLFEYFSETQRNKGNFPGRFSGRQFSNSRSEMNVSTLELGDSALYLCASSPQGFMSEAFFGQGTRLTVV.

This chain uses TRBV27 with TRBJ1-4, with D hard to call. Germline V gene lookup returns CDR1 MNHEY and CDR2 SMNVEV (reference sequence). This CDR3 comprises 15 residues. V lost 0 bases, J lost 7 bases, and 12 bases lay in between. The CDR3, as DNA: TGTGCCAGCAGTTTATCACGGTATAGTTCTGAAAAACTGTTTTTT. Amino acids: CASSLSRYSSEKLFF.

This rearrangement joins TRBV7-8 to TRBJ1-3, with TRBD1 matching over 7 bases. The CDR3 extends over 14 amino acids. Germline V gene sequence: CDR1 SGHVS, CDR2 FQNEAQ. Losses at the gene ends were 4 bases for V and 8 bases for J; bases not matched to a gene: 8. In DNA form, the CDR3 reads TGTGCCAGCAGCTCCGAACACAGGGGAGACACCATATATTTT. Residues: CASSSEHRGDTIYF.